Listed below are T cell receptor beta chains from one sample, sequenced in a study of technical replicates of blood from a few donors. The repertoire was sequenced with immunoSEQ multiplex PCR; TCRdb's copy has only in-frame clones and lacks some. The profile shows more than 75,000 clones, roughly 94% of them singletons. Sequencing used T cells isolated from PBMCs. Receptors originate from a human donor in good health. The conserved cysteine and the conserved F or W are not part of the CDR3 here.

TRBV6-1,ASSLGGVNTEAF
TRBV20-1,SARRIETQY
TRBV27,ASSATHNEQF
TRBV6-6,ASSYTQQPQETQY
TRBV5-8,ASILAAGTEAF
TRBV19,ASSAGQETQY
TRBV15,ATSGEREQF
TRBV5-6,ASTVLGGRAEAF
TRBV7-2,ASSLTSGSYTDTQY
TRBV12-5,ASGLGLSYEQY
TRBV6-5,ASSRAGPYEQY
TRBV9,ASSVGGGGYEQY
TRBV19,ASSFQGNTEAF
TRBV30,AGDRGENIQY
TRBV7-9,ASSLGRDVEETQY
TRBV2,ASSDDRVGTEAF
TRBV4-3,ASSQEVFSGLAKENEQF
TRBV30,AWSRSQMQGSNQPQH
TRBV15,ATSRVGGGQGPQH
TRBV5-1,ASSATTGYGYT
TRBV2,AKAGGPSGEQF
TRBV5-8,ASRVTGNTEAF
TRBV30,AWSVLSTEAF
TRBV6-5,ASSYSAGGADTQY
TRBV29-1,SAPTGGSMYNEQF
TRBV7-2,ASSLWGSEAF
TRBV5-1,ASSLDPGGVNTEAF
TRBV27,ASSFWTGNTEAF
TRBV27,ASSFRGPPGGEQY
TRBV18,ASSPPVTELPGYT
TRBV5-1,ASSLGGHGQPQH
TRBV28,ASSLREGVEQY
TRBV7-9,ASSFVNQVDGYT
TRBV11-3,ASSFGDEQF
TRBV27,ASSLVQNKQPQH
TRBV7-8,ASSSAAPGSEAF
TRBV7-2,ASSPQWDRTAAF
TRBV23-1,ASSQSAGYTEAF
TRBV6-5,ASSYSTGGGGYT
TRBV20-1,SAPGGTEAF
TRBV4-1,ASSQAVGLSTDTQY
TRBV29-1,SVEDRGSMYEQF
TRBV10-2,ASSGTGDEQF
TRBV4-1,ASSQEMGTGSSYEQY
TRBV9,ASSVDLASAYEQY
TRBV4-3,ASSQGRGSNQPQH
TRBV19,ASRQAGANVLT
TRBV5-1,ASSLRLAGGPETQY
TRBV5-1,ASSSGQGDGQY
TRBV19,ASTPGRGKETQY
TRBV5-1,ASSLGQGNNEQF
TRBV7-3,ASSYGGENNEQF
TRBV29-1,SVRTSYSGNEQF